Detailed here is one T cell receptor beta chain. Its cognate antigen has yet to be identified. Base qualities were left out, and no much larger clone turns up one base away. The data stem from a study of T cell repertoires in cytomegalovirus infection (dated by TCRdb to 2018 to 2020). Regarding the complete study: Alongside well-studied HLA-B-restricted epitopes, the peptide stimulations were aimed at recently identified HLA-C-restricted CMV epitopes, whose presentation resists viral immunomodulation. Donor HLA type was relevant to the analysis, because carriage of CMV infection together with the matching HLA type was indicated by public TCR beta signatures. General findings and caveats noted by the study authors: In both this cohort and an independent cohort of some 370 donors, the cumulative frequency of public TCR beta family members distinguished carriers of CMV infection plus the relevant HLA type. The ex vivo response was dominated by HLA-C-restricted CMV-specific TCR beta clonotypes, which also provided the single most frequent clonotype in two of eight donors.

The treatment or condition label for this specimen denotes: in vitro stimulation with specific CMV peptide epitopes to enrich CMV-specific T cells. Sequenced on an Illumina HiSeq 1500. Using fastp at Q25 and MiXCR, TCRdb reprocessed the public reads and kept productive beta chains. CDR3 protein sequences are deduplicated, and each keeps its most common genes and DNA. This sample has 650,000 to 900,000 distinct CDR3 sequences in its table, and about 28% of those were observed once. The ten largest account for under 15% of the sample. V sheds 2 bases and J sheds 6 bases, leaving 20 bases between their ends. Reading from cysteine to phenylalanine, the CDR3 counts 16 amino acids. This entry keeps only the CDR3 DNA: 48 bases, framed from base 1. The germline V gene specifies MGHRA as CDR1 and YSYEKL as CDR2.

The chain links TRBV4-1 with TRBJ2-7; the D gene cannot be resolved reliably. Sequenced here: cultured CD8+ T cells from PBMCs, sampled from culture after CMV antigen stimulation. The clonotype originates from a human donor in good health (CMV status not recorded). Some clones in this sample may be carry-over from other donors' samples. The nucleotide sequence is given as TGCGCCAGCAGCCAACTAAGGCCGACCCGGGTGGGCGAGCAGTACTTC. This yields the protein CASSQLRPTRVGEQYF.